Each of the 20 T cell receptor beta chains below was sequenced from the same sample in a study of response to subunit inactivated influenza vaccine. TCRdb re-called the RT-PCR reads with MiXCR, one entry per CDR3 protein. The table has a few hundred thousand distinct CDR3 sequences, approximately 14% seen once. The specimen comprised PBMCs from blood, sampled less than 13 days after vaccination. These receptors originate from a man in his fifties or sixties who received an inactivated influenza vaccine.

V gene TRBV7-2 combines with J gene TRBJ2-3, with D perhaps assigned TRBD1 or TRBD2 (6 bases each). The CDR3 contains 17 residues. Germline-derived CDR1 and CDR2 are SGHTA and FQGNSA. Trimming removed 0 bases from V and 4 bases from J, with 17 bases in between. CDR3 DNA: TGTGCCAGCAGCTTAGCGGGGGGCGGAGGTCCCCCAGATACGCAGTATTTT. It codes for CASSLAGGGGPPDTQYF.

Many counts were recorded for this clonotype. V usage is TRBV29-1 and J usage is TRBJ2-7; D gene unclear. Germline lookup yields CDR1 SQVTM and CDR2 ANQGSEA. The V gene lost 5 bases and the J gene lost 1 base, with 9 bases spanning the gap. This CDR3 spans 12 amino acids. In DNA form, the CDR3 reads TGCAGCGTTTTCGGTATGTCCTACGAGCAGTACTTC. This codes for CSVFGMSYEQYF.

The chain uses TRBV15 and TRBJ1-5; D unclear. The germline CDR1 and CDR2 sequences are LNHNV and YYDKDF (reference sequence). Trimming removed 1 base from V and 2 bases from J, with 15 bases in between. The CDR3 is 17 residues long. The CDR3 sequence is CATSRVVRVRGNQPQHF. The CDR3 bases are TGTGCCACCAGCAGAGTAGTTCGGGTCCGGGGCAATCAGCCCCAGCATTTT.

This clonotype was seen a few times. The genes are TRBV9 and TRBJ2-3; D is unclear. The CDR3 totals 15 residues. V was clipped by 0 bases and J by 0 bases, with 8 bases between them. Germline loops: CDR1 SGDLS, CDR2 YYNGEE. CDR3 coding DNA: TGTGCCAGCAGCGTAGCTAATCCGAGCACAGATACGCAGTATTTT. It is translated as CASSVANPSTDTQYF. Full variable domain (missing parts from reference TRBV9 and TRBJ2-3): DSGVTQTPKHLITATGQRVTLRCSPRSGDLSVYWYQQSLDQGLQFLIQYYNGEERAKGNILERFSAQQFPDLHSELNLSSLELGDSALYFCASSVANPSTDTQYFGPGTRLTVL.

This clonotype was counted a few times. The chain has TRBV7-2 and TRBJ2-1, with 10 bases that match TRBD2. The germline CDR1 and CDR2 sequences are SGHTA and FQGNSA. This CDR3 has 16 amino acids. V lost 4 bases and J lost 8; bases outside the gene matches: 11. The CDR3: CASSSGSGRGSDEQFF. CDR3 nucleotide sequence: TGTGCCAGCAGCTCAGGAAGCGGGAGGGGAAGCGATGAGCAGTTCTTC. Variable domain in full (rest from reference TRBV7-2 and TRBJ2-1): GAGVSQSPSNKVTEKGKDVELRCDPISGHTALYWYRQSLGQGLEFLIYFQGNSAPDKSGLPSDRFSAERTGGSVSTLTIQRTQQEDSAVYLCASSSGSGRGSDEQFFGPGTRLTVL.

This clonotype came up a few times. The chain carries TRBV4-2 and TRBJ1-1, with 9 bases that match TRBD1. This CDR3 is 16 amino acids long. The V gene end was trimmed by 3 bases and the J gene end by 5 bases; junction bases not matched to a gene: 10. Germline CDR1 reads LGHNA; CDR2 reads YNFKEQ. CDR3 in amino acids: CASSQRQGQGRTEAFF. CDR3 coding DNA: TGTGCCAGCAGCCAGAGACAGGGACAGGGAAGAACTGAAGCTTTCTTT.

This clonotype was detected ten times or more. The chain is built from TRBV12-3 or TRBV12-4 and TRBJ1-2, with D tentatively TRBD1 (5 bases). Trimming cost V 6 bases and J 6 bases, with 14 bases left between them. The CDR3 sequence is 13 residues long. The CDR3 sequence: CASSRRVGDGYTF. The DNA for the CDR3 is TGTGCCAGCAGCCGAAGGGTGGGGGATGGCTACACCTTC.

The rearrangement uses TRBV5-3 and TRBJ2-7; 10 nucleotides agree with TRBD2. TRBV5-3 is flagged as an ORF with uncertain function. The CDR3 is made up of 19 amino acids. V lost 0 bases, J lost 2 bases, and 14 bases stayed unmatched. The CDR3 DNA reads as TGTGCCAGAAGCTTGGAGAACCACATAGCGGGAGGATCCCCCTACGAGCAGTACTTC. Protein: CARSLENHIAGGSPYEQYF.

This clonotype showed up many times. The chain uses TRBV6-2 or TRBV6-3 and TRBJ2-1; no clear D. The CDR3 is 15 amino acids. The germline gives CDR1 MNHEY, CDR2 SVGEGT. Trimming took off 7 bases at V and 3 bases at J, with 16 bases between the two ends. The CDR3 region is CASTPSGAYYNEQFF. For the CDR3, the DNA is TGTGCCAGCACCCCCTCTGGTGCCTACTACAATGAGCAGTTCTTC.

The table lists this clonotype with a few counts. The genes are TRBV5-1 and TRBJ2-7; D is possibly TRBD1 (6 bases). This CDR3 has 16 residues. The germline gives CDR1 SGHRS, CDR2 YFSETQ. Between the trimmed V and J ends, which lost 0 bases and 0 bases, there was a span of 13 bases. CDR3 protein: CASSLEGRGHSYEQYF. DNA for the CDR3: TGCGCCAGCAGCTTGGAAGGCAGGGGACACTCCTACGAGCAGTACTTC. The whole variable domain, remainder taken from reference TRBV5-1 and TRBJ2-7, is KAGVTQTPRYLIKTRGQQVTLSCSPISGHRSVSWYQQTPGQGLQFLFEYFSETQRNKGNFPGRFSGRQFSNSRSEMNVSTLELGDSALYLCASSLEGRGHSYEQYFGPGTRLTVT.

The genes are TRBV6-5 and TRBJ2-7, with D possibly being TRBD1 (7 bases). The length of the CDR3 is 16 residues. Deletions cut 3 bases from V and 5 bases from J, with 20 bases between. Germline CDR1 reads MNHEY; CDR2 reads SVGAGI. CDR3 in amino acids: CASSYGGNSRGNEQYF. In DNA form, the CDR3 reads TGTGCCAGCAGTTATGGAGGGAACAGCAGGGGGAACGAGCAGTACTTC.

CDR3 sequence (DNA): TGCGCCAGCAGCTTGTTGCACACCGGGGAGCTGTTTTTT. It yields the protein CASSLLHTGELFF. The rearrangement joins TRBV5-1 to TRBJ2-2, with D unclear. The V end was cut by 1 base, the J end by 3 bases, with 4 bases between. Looked up from germline, CDR1 is SGHRS and CDR2 is YFSETQ. The length of the CDR3 is 13 residues.

The chain employs TRBV5-1 and TRBJ2-5, with TRBD2 matching 8 bases. The CDR3 is 18 residues long. Trimming cost V 0 bases and J 5 bases; bases outside gene matches: 15. Germline V lookup: CDR1 SGHRS, CDR2 YFSETQ. This CDR3 reads CASSLDLSSGLPAETQYF. CDR3 nucleotides: TGCGCCAGCAGCTTGGATTTGTCTAGCGGGCTCCCAGCGGAGACCCAGTACTTC.

This clonotype came up a few times. CDR3: CSVTGGTPISYEQYF. In DNA form, the CDR3 reads TGCAGCGTCACAGGAGGGACACCGATCTCCTACGAGCAGTACTTC. This chain links TRBV29-1 with TRBJ2-7, with D perhaps given as TRBD1 or TRBD2 (6 bases each). Germline V gives CDR1 SQVTM, CDR2 ANQGSEA. This CDR3 has 15 amino acids. V was clipped by 6 bases and J by 0 bases, with 18 bases between them.

The rearrangement uses TRBV7-1 and TRBJ2-5; 12 bases line up with TRBD2. TRBV7-1 qualifies as an ORF whose function is uncertain. V shed 10 bases, J shed 2 bases, and the junction held 14 bases outside the gene matches. CDR3 size: 17 residues. CDR3 DNA sequence: TGTGCCATGAGCTCACCGACTAGCGGGGGTAGGCAAGAGACCCAGTACTTC. Its translation: CAMSSPTSGGRQETQYF.

This clonotype was seen once. The chain recombines TRBV4-1 with TRBJ2-1; no clear D. The CDR3 is 15 amino acids. Germline-derived CDR1 and CDR2 are MGHRA and YSYEKL. Trimming removed 4 bases at V and 4 bases at J, with 14 bases between. CDR3 nucleotides: TGCGCCAGCAGCCCGATATTGGACGAGTACAATGAGCAGTTCTTC. It is translated as CASSPILDEYNEQFF.

The chain's CDR3 is CSARRAASGSDEQFF. In nucleotides, the CDR3 is TGCAGTGCGCGACGGGCGGCGAGCGGGAGCGATGAGCAGTTCTTC. The V gene is TRBV20-1, the J gene TRBJ2-1; TRBD2 agrees at 8 bases. CDR1 is DFQATT, CDR2 SNEGSKA, per germline (reference sequence). The CDR3 runs 15 residues. V was clipped by 6 bases and J by 8 bases; unmatched bases: 15.

This clonotype was picked up a small number of times. The rearrangement links TRBV28 to TRBJ2-3; possibly TRBD1 or TRBD2 for D (5 bases each). The CDR3 is made up of 14 amino acids. Trimming removed 2 bases at V and 4 bases at J, with 10 bases between. Germline CDR1 MDHEN, CDR2 SYDVKM. This CDR3 is CASSLIGAPDTQYF. Here the CDR3 DNA reads TGTGCCAGCAGTTTAATCGGGGCCCCAGATACGCAGTATTTT.

At least ten counts were recorded for this clonotype. The gene calls are TRBV12-3 or TRBV12-4 and TRBJ1-3; D perhaps matches TRBD1 (5 bases). The CDR3 length is 16 residues. V was clipped by 3 bases and J by 11 bases, with 23 bases between them. As DNA, the CDR3 is TGTGCCAGCAGTTTTAACCCCGGGGCCCTCGGTTTCCCCATATATTTT. Amino acids: CASSFNPGALGFPIYF.

This clonotype was seen a handful of times. The V gene is TRBV28, the J gene TRBJ2-7; D might be TRBD2 (5 bases). V was clipped by 4 bases and J by 6 bases, with 10 bases between them. The CDR3 runs 12 residues. Looked up from germline, CDR1 is MDHEN and CDR2 is SYDVKM. The CDR3 nucleotides read TGTGCCAGCAGTTATCGGGGTACCGAGCAGTACTTC. It translates to CASSYRGTEQYF.